One and the same sample provided the 9 T cell receptor beta chains below, sequenced in a study of CD8+ T cells in alopecia areata. The treatment here: oral pan-JAK inhibitor, 5-10 mg twice daily. It was cDNA, reverse transcribed from extracted RNA, that served as the sequencing template. Assay: immunoSEQ multiplex PCR; the TCRdb copy retains only in-frame clones and omits some. The profile shows some 120,000 clones, around three fifths of them singletons. The input for sequencing was CD8+ T cells sorted from blood, taken at week 24, from a patient treated with tofacitinib. The receptors were gathered from a human donor with alopecia areata.

For the CDR3, the DNA is TGTGCCAGCAGTTCTCAGGGCTCTGGGGCCAACGTCCTGACTTTC. Translated, it gives CASSSQGSGANVLTF. The rearrangement uses TRBV13 and TRBJ2-6; D possibly corresponds to TRBD1 (5 bases). This CDR3 is 15 amino acids long. The germline V gene encodes CDR1 PRHDT and CDR2 FYEKMQ (reference sequence). The ends were cut back, 6 bases at V and 0 bases at J, with 9 bases in the middle.

The chain employs TRBV20-1 and TRBJ2-1, with a tentative D call TRBD1 (6 bases). The CDR3 sequence is 11 residues long. Germline CDR1 reads DFQATT; CDR2 reads SNEGSKA (reference sequence). V dropped 6 bases and J dropped 5 bases, with 8 bases sitting between them. In nucleotides, the CDR3 is TGCAGTGCACAGGGCCACAATGAGCAGTTCTTC. It is translated as CSAQGHNEQFF.

The chain recombines TRBV9 with TRBJ2-5, with 11 bases matching TRBD2. This CDR3 is built from 15 residues. J was trimmed by 3 bases and V by 4 bases; bases with no gene match: 5. Germline V CDR1 and CDR2: SGDLS, YYNGEE. Written as DNA, the CDR3 is TGTGCCAGCAGCCCGCTAGCGGGGGGAAAAGAGACCCAGTACTTC. This gives the protein CASSPLAGGKETQYF.

V is TRBV5-4 and J is TRBJ2-7; D ambiguous. Germline V gives CDR1 SGHNT, CDR2 YYREEE (reference sequence). The CDR3 covers 13 residues. The V and J ends lost 4 bases and 5 bases respectively, with 13 bases between them. The CDR3 region has the DNA TGTGCCAGCAGCGTGACCCCAAGGGACGAGCAGTACTTC. It encodes CASSVTPRDEQYF.

The gene calls are TRBV2 and TRBJ1-5, with D perhaps TRBD1 (6 bases). The CDR3 totals 14 residues. Trimming stripped 6 bases from V and 3 bases from J, with 12 bases between. Germline CDR1 is SNHLY and CDR2 is FYNNEI. The CDR3 sequence: CASRTGTINQPQHF. CDR3 sequence (DNA): TGTGCCAGCAGGACTGGGACAATCAATCAGCCCCAGCATTTT.

This clone was observed a handful of times. CDR3: CASGPDLGRGFETQYF. CDR3 sequence (DNA): TGTGCTAGTGGTCCGGACTTGGGGCGAGGATTCGAGACCCAGTACTTC. This chain links TRBV12-5 with TRBJ2-5, with D perhaps being TRBD1 or TRBD2 (5 bases each). The CDR3 consists of 16 residues. Between the trimmed V and J ends, which lost 5 bases and 5 bases, there was a span of 21 bases. Germline lookup yields CDR1 LGHNT and CDR2 FRNRAP.

This clone was found once. The J gene is TRBJ1-1, the V gene TRBV5-4; no firm D call. The CDR3 length is 13 residues. Germline V gene sequence: CDR1 SGHNT, CDR2 YYREEE (reference sequence). V lost 0 bases, J lost 8 bases, and 11 bases lay in between. CDR3 DNA: TGTGCCAGCAGCTTGGGGCCAGCTAACGAAGCTTTCTTT. Translation: CASSLGPANEAFF.

This clone occurred a few times. The rearrangement joins TRBV11-2 to TRBJ2-7; D is unclear. The CDR3 loop spans 12 amino acids. The V and J ends lost 4 bases and 0 bases respectively, with 4 bases between them. The germline CDR1 and CDR2 sequences are SGHAT and FQNNGV. The CDR3 DNA reads TGTGCCAGCAGCTATCTCTCCTACGAGCAGTACTTC. Translation: CASSYLSYEQYF. Together with reference TRBV11-2 and TRBJ2-7, the CDR3 gives the full variable domain: EAGVAQSPRYKIIEKRQSVAFWCNPISGHATLYWYQQILGQGPKLLIQFQNNGVVDDSQLPKDRFSAERLKGVDSTLKIQPAKLEDSAVYLCASSYLSYEQYFGPGTRLTVT.

This clone was counted ten times or more. This specimen includes other DNA sequences encoding the same CDR3. This chain's CDR3 is CATSRDRSSGANVLTF. For the CDR3, the DNA is TGTGCCACCAGCAGAGATCGGAGCTCTGGGGCCAACGTCCTGACTTTC. The V gene is TRBV15, the J gene TRBJ2-6; D remains unclear. Germline loops: CDR1 LNHNV, CDR2 YYDKDF (reference sequence). The CDR3 runs 16 residues. V was shortened by 0 bases and J by 0 bases, with 6 bases between the two germline ends.